This TCR beta chain emerged from a study of CD4 and CD8 cells across lung adenocarcinoma regions. Germline CDR1 SGDLS, CDR2 YYNGEE. V was clipped by 0 bases and J by 6 bases, with 26 bases between them. The CDR3 is 19 residues long. Each CDR3 protein gets one entry after TCRdb re-called the PCR reads with MiXCR. The sample lists over 7,500 distinct CDR3 sequences, 50% seen once, with roughly 43% in the top ten. Sequences were obtained from CD8+ T cells from the margin of a lung tumor. The chain recombines TRBV9 with TRBJ2-3, with D maybe TRBD2 (6 bases). This sequence was found in a female donor with lung adenocarcinoma. The CD4 and CD8 labels of this study may be unreliable. This chain's CDR3 is CASSVATGSWGEKDDTQYF. The DNA for the CDR3 is TGTGCCAGCAGCGTAGCTACCGGGTCCTGGGGGGAGAAGGACGATACGCAGTATTTT.